A selection of T cell receptor beta chains follows, all from one sample in a study of T cell responses to AZD1222 COVID-19 vaccine. Assay: immunoSEQ multiplex PCR; the TCRdb copy retains only in-frame clones and omits some. The sample has some 91,000 clones, 89% seen once. The source material was peripheral blood, sampled on day 0 of AZD1222 vaccination. All receptors come from an adult in good health. CDR3s include the opening cysteine and the closing phenylalanine or tryptophan. D genes are given only for firm matches. Where a row states a size, it is once, few, many or the class of an expanded clone; other rows omit it.

D gene	clone size	J gene	V gene	CDR3 protein	CDR3 DNA
TRBD2	once	TRBJ2-1	TRBV7-2	CASSLVFSGTYNEQFF	TGTGCCAGCAGCTTAGTATTTAGCGGGACCTACAATGAGCAGTTCTTC
NA	once	TRBJ2-2	TRBV11-1	CASSLWGTNTGELFF	TGTGCCAGCAGCTTGTGGGGGACGAACACCGGGGAGCTGTTTTTT
NA	NA	TRBJ2-3	TRBV5-1	CASSFEIVADTQYF	TGCGCCAGCAGCTTCGAAATTGTGGCAGATACGCAGTATTTT
NA	NA	TRBJ1-2	TRBV13	CASSLGQGQDGYTF	TGTGCCAGCAGCTTAGGCCAGGGACAAGATGGCTACACCTTC
NA	few	TRBJ2-2	TRBV7-2	CASSLARSSGEPFF	TGTGCCAGCAGCTTAGCGCGGTCCTCCGGGGAGCCGTTTTTT
TRBD1	NA	TRBJ1-2	TRBV12-3/TRBV12-4	CASSRDSSYGYTF	TGTGCCAGCAGTCGGGACAGCTCCTATGGCTACACCTTC
NA	NA	TRBJ2-1	TRBV4-2	CASSQVDGTYNEQFF	TGTGCCAGCAGCCAAGTTGACGGTACTTACAATGAGCAGTTCTTC
NA	few	TRBJ2-1	TRBV6-4	CASSDSPTGGDEQFF	TGTGCCAGCAGTGACTCGCCGACAGGAGGGGATGAGCAGTTCTTC
TRBD1	NA	TRBJ1-2	TRBV19	CASSIEQGPVYGYTF	TGTGCCAGTAGTATAGAACAGGGGCCAGTCTATGGCTACACCTTC
TRBD1	NA	TRBJ2-1	TRBV28	CASSLGDRGILFF	TGTGCCAGCAGTTTAGGCGACAGGGGTATTTTGTTCTTC
NA	NA	TRBJ1-2	TRBV19	CASGPDGPNYGYTF	TGTGCCAGTGGACCCGACGGGCCTAACTATGGCTACACCTTC
NA	few	TRBJ2-1	TRBV2	CASIQKDADNYNEQFF	TGTGCCAGCATCCAAAAGGACGCGGATAACTACAATGAGCAGTTCTTC